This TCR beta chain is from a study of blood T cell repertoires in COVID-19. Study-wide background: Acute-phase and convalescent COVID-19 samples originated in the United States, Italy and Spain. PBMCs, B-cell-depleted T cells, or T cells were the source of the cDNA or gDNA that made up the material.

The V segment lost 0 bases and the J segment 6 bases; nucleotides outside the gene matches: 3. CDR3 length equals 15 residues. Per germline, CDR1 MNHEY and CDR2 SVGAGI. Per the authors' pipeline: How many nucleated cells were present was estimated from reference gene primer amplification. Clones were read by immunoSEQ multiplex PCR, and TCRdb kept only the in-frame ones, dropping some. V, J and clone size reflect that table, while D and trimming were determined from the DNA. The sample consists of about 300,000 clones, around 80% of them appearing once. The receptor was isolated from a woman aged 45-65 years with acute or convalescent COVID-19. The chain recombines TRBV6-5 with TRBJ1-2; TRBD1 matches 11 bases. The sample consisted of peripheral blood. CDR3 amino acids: CASSYSRTGGNGYTF. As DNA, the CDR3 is TGTGCCAGCAGTTACTCCCGGACAGGGGGCAATGGCTACACCTTC.